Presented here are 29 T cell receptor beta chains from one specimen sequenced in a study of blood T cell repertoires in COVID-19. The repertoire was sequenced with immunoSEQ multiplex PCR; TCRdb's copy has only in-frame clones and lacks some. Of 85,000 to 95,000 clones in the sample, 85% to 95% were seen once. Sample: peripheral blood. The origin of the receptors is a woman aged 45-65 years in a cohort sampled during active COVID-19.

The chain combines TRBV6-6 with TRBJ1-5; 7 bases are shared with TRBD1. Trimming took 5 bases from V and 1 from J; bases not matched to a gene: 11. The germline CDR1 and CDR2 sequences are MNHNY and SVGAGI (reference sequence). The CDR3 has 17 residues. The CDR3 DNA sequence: TGTGCCAGCAGTCCTCGACAGGGTTTGAAAAGCAATCAGCCCCAGCATTTT. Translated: CASSPRQGLKSNQPQHF.

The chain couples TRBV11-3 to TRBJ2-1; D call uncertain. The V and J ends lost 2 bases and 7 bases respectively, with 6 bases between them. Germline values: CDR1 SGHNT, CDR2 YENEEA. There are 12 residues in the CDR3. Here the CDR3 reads CASSLIVNEQFF. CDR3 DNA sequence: TGTGCCAGCAGCTTAATAGTTAATGAGCAGTTCTTC.

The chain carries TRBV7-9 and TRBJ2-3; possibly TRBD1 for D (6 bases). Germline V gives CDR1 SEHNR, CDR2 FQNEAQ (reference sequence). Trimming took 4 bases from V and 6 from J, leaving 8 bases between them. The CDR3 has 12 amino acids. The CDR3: CASSSQGDTQYF. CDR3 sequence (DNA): TGTGCCAGCAGCTCTCAGGGGGATACGCAGTATTTT.

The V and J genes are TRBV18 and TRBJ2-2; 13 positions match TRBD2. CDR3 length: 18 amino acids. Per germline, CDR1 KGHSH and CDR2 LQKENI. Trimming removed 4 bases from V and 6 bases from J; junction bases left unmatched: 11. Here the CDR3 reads CASSLNRGTSGASGELFF. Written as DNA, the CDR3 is TGTGCCAGCTCACTAAACCGTGGGACTAGCGGGGCGTCCGGGGAGCTGTTTTTT.

CDR3 amino acids: CASSRRRANTGELFF. CDR3 sequence (DNA): TGTGCCAGCAGCCGAAGGAGGGCGAACACCGGGGAGCTGTTTTTT. The rearrangement links TRBV5-6 to TRBJ2-2, with D possibly being TRBD2 (6 bases). V was clipped by 4 bases and J by 0 bases, with 10 bases between them. This CDR3 has 15 residues. CDR1 and CDR2 (germline): SGHDT, YYEEEE.

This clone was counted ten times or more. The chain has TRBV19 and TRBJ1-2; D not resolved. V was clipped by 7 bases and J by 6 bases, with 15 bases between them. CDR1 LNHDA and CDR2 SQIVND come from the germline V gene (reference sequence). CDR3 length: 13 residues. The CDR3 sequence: CASTYSEVDGYTF. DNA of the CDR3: TGTGCCAGTACCTATTCAGAGGTGGATGGCTACACCTTC.

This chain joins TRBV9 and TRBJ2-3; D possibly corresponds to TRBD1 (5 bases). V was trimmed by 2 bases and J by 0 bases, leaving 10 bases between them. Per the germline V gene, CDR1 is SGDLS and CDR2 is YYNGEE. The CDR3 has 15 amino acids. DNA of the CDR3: TGTGCCAGCAGCGTCATGGGGCTCAGCACAGATACGCAGTATTTT. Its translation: CASSVMGLSTDTQYF.

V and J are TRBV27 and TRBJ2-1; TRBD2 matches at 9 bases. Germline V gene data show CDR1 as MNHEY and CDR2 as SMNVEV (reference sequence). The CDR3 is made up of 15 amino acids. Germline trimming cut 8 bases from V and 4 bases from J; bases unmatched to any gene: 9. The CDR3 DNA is TGTGCCAGCCTCTTGGCGGGAGGGCGGTACAATGAGCAGTTCTTC. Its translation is CASLLAGGRYNEQFF.

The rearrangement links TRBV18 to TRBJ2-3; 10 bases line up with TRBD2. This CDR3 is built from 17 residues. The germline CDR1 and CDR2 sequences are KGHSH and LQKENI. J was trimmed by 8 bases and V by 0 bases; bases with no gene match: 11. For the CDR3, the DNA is TGTGCCAGCTCACCACCGGCTAGCGGGAGTGGGGCCGGTACGCAGTATTTT. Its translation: CASSPPASGSGAGTQYF.

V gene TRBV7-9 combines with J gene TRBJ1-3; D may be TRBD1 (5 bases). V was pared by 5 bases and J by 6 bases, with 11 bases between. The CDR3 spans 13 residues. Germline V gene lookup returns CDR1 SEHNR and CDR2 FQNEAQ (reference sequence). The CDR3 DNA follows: TGTGCCAGCAGCCCCCCCGGACAAAACACCATATATTTT. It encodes CASSPPGQNTIYF.

The CDR3 bases are TGTGCCAGCAGTCGAGGGACAGGGGGTGGGGGCGGTGTAAGTGGCTACACCTTC. It translates to CASSRGTGGGGGVSGYTF. The V gene is TRBV28, the J gene TRBJ1-2; 11 nucleotides agree with TRBD1. Germline loops: CDR1 MDHEN, CDR2 SYDVKM. CDR3 length equals 18 residues. Trimming removed 5 bases from V and 7 bases from J; junction bases left unmatched: 18.

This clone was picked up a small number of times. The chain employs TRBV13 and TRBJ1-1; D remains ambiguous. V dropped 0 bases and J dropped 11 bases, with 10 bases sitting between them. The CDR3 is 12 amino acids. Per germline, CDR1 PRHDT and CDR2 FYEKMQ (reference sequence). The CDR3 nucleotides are TGTGCCAGCAGCTTAGGAGTCAATGAGGCTTTCTTT. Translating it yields CASSLGVNEAFF. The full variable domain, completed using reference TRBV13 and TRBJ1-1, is AAGVIQSPRHLIKEKRETATLKCYPIPRHDTVYWYQQGPGQDPQFLISFYEKMQSDKGSIPDRFSAQQFSDYHSELNMSSLELGDSALYFCASSLGVNEAFFGQGTRLTVV.

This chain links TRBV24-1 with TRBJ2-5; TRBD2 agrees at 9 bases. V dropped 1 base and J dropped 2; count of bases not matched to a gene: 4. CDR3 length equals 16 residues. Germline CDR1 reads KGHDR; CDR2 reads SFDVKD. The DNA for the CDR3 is TGTGCCACCAGTGATTTTCGGCTAGCGGGACAAGAGACCCAGTACTTC. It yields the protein CATSDFRLAGQETQYF.

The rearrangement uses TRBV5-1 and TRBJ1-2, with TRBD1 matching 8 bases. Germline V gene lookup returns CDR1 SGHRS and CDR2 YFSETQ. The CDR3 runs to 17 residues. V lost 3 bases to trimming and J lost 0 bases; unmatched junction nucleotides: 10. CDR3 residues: CASSSRTGKSSNYGYTF. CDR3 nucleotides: TGCGCCAGCAGCTCTCGGACAGGGAAATCTTCTAACTATGGCTACACCTTC. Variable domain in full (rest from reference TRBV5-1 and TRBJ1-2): KAGVTQTPRYLIKTRGQQVTLSCSPISGHRSVSWYQQTPGQGLQFLFEYFSETQRNKGNFPGRFSGRQFSNSRSEMNVSTLELGDSALYLCASSSRTGKSSNYGYTFGSGTRLTVV.

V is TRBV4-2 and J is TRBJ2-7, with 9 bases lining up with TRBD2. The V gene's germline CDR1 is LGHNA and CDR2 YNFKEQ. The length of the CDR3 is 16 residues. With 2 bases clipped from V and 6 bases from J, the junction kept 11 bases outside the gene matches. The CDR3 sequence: CASSQYSAGGPSEQYF. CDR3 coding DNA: TGTGCCAGCAGCCAATATTCGGCGGGGGGGCCTAGCGAGCAGTACTTC.

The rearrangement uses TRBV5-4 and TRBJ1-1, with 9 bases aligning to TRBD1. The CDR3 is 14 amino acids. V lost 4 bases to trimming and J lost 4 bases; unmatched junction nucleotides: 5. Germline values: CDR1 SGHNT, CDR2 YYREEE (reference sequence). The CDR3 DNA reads TGTGCCAGCAGCGTGACAGGGGGGCCCACTGAAGCTTTCTTT. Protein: CASSVTGGPTEAFF.

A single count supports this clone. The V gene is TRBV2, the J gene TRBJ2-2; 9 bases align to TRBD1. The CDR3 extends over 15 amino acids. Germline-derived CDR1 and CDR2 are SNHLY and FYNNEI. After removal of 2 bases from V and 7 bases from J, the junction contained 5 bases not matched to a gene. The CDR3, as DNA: TGTGCCAGCAGTGAAATACAGGGGGCGCGCGGGGAGCTGTTTTTT. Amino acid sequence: CASSEIQGARGELFF.

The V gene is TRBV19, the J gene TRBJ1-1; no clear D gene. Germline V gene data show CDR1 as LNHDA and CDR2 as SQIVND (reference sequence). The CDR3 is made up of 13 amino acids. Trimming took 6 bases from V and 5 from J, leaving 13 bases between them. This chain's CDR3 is CASSTGSRTEAFF. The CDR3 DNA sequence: TGTGCCAGTAGCACCGGATCTAGGACTGAAGCTTTCTTT.

The CDR3 protein is CASSLGQGAYGYTF. CDR3 in DNA: TGTGCCAGCAGCTTGGGACAGGGGGCCTATGGCTACACCTTC. The rearrangement joins TRBV5-6 to TRBJ1-2; 10 positions match TRBD1. The CDR3 length is 14 residues. The V gene end was trimmed by 0 bases and the J gene end by 4 bases; junction bases not matched to a gene: 0. Germline CDR1 SGHDT, CDR2 YYEEEE.

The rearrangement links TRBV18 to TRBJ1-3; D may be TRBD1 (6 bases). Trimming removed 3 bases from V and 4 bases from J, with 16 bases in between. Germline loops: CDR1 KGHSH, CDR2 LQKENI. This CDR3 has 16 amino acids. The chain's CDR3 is CASSPRTVTFGNTIYF. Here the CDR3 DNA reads TGTGCCAGCTCACCGCGGACAGTAACTTTCGGAAACACCATATATTTT. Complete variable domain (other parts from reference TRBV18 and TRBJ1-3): NAGVMQNPRHLVRRRGQEARLRCSPMKGHSHVYWYRQLPEEGLKFMVYLQKENIIDESGMPKERFSAEFPKEGPSILRIQQVVRGDSAAYFCASSPRTVTFGNTIYFGEGSWLTVV.

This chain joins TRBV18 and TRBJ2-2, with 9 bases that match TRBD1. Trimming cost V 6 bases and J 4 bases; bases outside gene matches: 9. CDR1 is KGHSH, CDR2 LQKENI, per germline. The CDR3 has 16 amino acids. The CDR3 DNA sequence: TGTGCCAGCTCGCCTCAACAGGGGGCGCTCACCGGGGAGCTGTTTTTT. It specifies CASSPQQGALTGELFF.

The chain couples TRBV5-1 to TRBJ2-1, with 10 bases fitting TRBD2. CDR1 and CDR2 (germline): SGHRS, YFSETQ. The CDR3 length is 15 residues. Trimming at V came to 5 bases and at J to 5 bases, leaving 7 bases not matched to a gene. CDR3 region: CASRNLAGVDNEQFF. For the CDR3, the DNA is TGCGCCAGCAGAAATCTAGCGGGAGTCGACAATGAGCAGTTCTTC. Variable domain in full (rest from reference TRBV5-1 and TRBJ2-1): KAGVTQTPRYLIKTRGQQVTLSCSPISGHRSVSWYQQTPGQGLQFLFEYFSETQRNKGNFPGRFSGRQFSNSRSEMNVSTLELGDSALYLCASRNLAGVDNEQFFGPGTRLTVL.

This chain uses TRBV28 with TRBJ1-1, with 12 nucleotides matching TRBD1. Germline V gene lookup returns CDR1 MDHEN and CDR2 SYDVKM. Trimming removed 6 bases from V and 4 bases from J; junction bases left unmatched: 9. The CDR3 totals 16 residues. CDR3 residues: CASSPTKGQGATEAFF. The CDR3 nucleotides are TGTGCCAGCAGCCCAACCAAGGGACAGGGGGCCACTGAAGCTTTCTTT.

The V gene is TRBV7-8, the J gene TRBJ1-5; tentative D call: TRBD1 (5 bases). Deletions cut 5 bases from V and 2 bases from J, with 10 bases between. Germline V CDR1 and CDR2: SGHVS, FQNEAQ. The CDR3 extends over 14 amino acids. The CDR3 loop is CASSPGHGNQPQHF. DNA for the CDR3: TGTGCCAGCAGCCCCGGACACGGCAATCAGCCCCAGCATTTT. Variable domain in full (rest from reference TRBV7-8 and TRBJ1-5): GAGVSQSPRYKVAKRGQDVALRCDPISGHVSLFWYQQALGQGPEFLTYFQNEAQLDKSGLPSDRFFAERPEGSVSTLKIQRTQQEDSAVYLCASSPGHGNQPQHFGDGTRLSIL.

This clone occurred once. The CDR3 reads CASSLIGAGGLNEQFF. In DNA, the CDR3 is TGTGCCAGCAGCTTAATAGGAGCGGGGGGGCTGAATGAGCAGTTCTTC. The chain couples TRBV7-9 to TRBJ2-1; TRBD2 matches 10 bases. Germline V lookup: CDR1 SEHNR, CDR2 FQNEAQ (reference sequence). The trim removed 2 bases at V and 7 bases at J, leaving 8 bases unmatched. This CDR3 has 16 amino acids.

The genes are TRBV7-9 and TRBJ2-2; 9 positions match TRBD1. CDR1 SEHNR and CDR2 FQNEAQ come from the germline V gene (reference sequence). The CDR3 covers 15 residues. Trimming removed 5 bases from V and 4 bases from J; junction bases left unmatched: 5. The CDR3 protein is CASSRGQGRTGELFF. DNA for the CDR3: TGTGCCAGCAGCCGGGGACAGGGACGCACCGGGGAGCTGTTTTTT.

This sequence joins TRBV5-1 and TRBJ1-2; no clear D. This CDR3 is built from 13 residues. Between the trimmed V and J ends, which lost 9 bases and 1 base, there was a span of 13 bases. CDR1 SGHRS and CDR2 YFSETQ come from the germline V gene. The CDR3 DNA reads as TGCGCCACCTCCCTGGGGAGTAACTATGGCTACACCTTC. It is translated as CATSLGSNYGYTF.

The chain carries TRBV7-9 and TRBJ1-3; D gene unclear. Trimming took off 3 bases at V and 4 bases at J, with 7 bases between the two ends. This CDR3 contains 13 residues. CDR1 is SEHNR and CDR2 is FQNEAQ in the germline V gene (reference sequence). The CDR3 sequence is CASSLAEGNTIYF. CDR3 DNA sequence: TGTGCCAGCAGCTTGGCCGAAGGAAACACCATATATTTT.

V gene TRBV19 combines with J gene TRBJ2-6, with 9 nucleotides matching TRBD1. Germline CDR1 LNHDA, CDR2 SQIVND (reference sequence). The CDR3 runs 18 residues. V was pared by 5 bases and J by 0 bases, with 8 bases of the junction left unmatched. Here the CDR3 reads CASSGPRDRASGANVLTF. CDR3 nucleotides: TGTGCCAGTAGTGGGCCCCGGGACAGGGCCTCTGGGGCCAACGTCCTGACTTTC. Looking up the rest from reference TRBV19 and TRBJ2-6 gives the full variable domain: DGGITQSPKYLFRKEGQNVTLSCEQNLNHDAMYWYRQDPGQGLRLIYYSQIVNDFQKGDIAEGYSVSREKKESFPLTVTSAQKNPTAFYLCASSGPRDRASGANVLTFGAGSRLTVL.